This TCR beta chain is drawn from a study of radiotherapy plus CTLA-4 blockade in lung cancer. At the level of the study: Objective responses were recorded in about 18% of patients, with disease control recorded in 31%.

Germline V gene lookup returns CDR1 SGHRS and CDR2 YFSETQ. The CDR3 has 14 residues. V gave up 2 bases and J gave up 2 bases, with 11 bases separating them. Study-level findings and limits: Blood saw expansion of tumor-derived TCR clones after radiotherapy plus ipilimumab.

Concerning this clone: Its antigen is unidentified.

The protocol was immunoSEQ multiplex PCR, while the TCRdb copy is restricted to in-frame clones and leaves out a portion. The sample consists of nearly 110,000 clones, about 83% of them appearing once. The source is a human donor with non-small cell lung cancer that progressed on radiotherapy plus ipilimumab. Some clones in this sample may be carry-over from other donors' samples. This chain joins TRBV5-1 and TRBJ2-7; a weak D match, TRBD1 (5 bases). This specimen was peripheral blood, taken from a patient treated with radiotherapy plus ipilimumab. In DNA, the CDR3 is TGCGCCAGCAGCTTAACAGGCCCTACCTACGAGCAGTACTTC. Translated: CASSLTGPTYEQYF.